Each of the 7 T cell receptor beta chains below was sequenced from the same sample in a study of cytomegalovirus exposure and HLA in healthy donors. The PCR contained 60 Vbeta and 13 Jbeta primers. Assay used: immunoSEQ multiplex PCR; TCRdb lists only in-frame clones, some missing. The sample includes under 95,000 clones, approximately 82% of them seen just once. Sample: PBMCs. The source is a man in his forties or fifties in good health and CMV-seronegative.

The gene calls are TRBV29-1 and TRBJ1-1, with 8 bases matching TRBD1. V was clipped by 5 bases and J by 4 bases; unmatched bases: 12. CDR1 and CDR2 (germline): SQVTM, ANQGSEA. This CDR3 is built from 15 residues. The CDR3 coding sequence is TGCAGCGTTCTCAGCAGGGGGCACTCGGGCACTGAAGCTTTCTTT. This translates into CSVLSRGHSGTEAFF.

This clone appeared a few times. The J gene is TRBJ1-5, the V gene TRBV6-6; D is possibly TRBD1 (5 bases). This CDR3 is built from 12 residues. V gave up 5 bases and J gave up 7 bases, with 9 bases separating them. In germline, CDR1 is MNHNY, CDR2 SVGAGI (reference sequence). The CDR3 DNA sequence: TGTGCCAGCAGTCAGGGTGGCCAGCCCCAGCATTTT. It codes for CASSQGGQPQHF.

This chain links TRBV5-1 with TRBJ2-3; the D gene is possibly TRBD1 (8 bases). This CDR3 is built from 15 residues. Germline V gene data show CDR1 as SGHRS and CDR2 as YFSETQ. The V and J ends lost 3 bases and 4 bases respectively, with 15 bases between them. The CDR3 is CASSSITGGADTQYF. Written as DNA, the CDR3 is TGCGCCAGCAGCTCGATAACAGGGGGGGCAGATACGCAGTATTTT.

V usage is TRBV6-1 and J usage is TRBJ2-2, with TRBD2 matching over 10 bases. This CDR3 is built from 15 residues. Germline CDR1 is MNHNS and CDR2 is SASEGT. V lost 8 bases and J lost 5; bases outside the gene matches: 8. CDR3 DNA sequence: TGTGCCAGCCTAGCGGGAGTGAGGACAACCGGGGAGCTGTTTTTT. Its translation is CASLAGVRTTGELFF.

In this sample, this clone turned up once. The chain carries TRBV7-8 and TRBJ2-7, with 14 bases fitting TRBD2. The CDR3 totals 17 residues. Germline values: CDR1 SGHVS, CDR2 FQNEAQ. V was pared by 5 bases and J by 2 bases, with 8 bases of the junction left unmatched. This CDR3 is CASSPRLAGGIPYEQYF. CDR3 DNA: TGTGCCAGCAGCCCGAGACTAGCGGGAGGGATTCCCTACGAGCAGTACTTC.

This clone has just a few counts. The V call is TRBV5-8, the J call TRBJ1-3; 8 bases agree with TRBD1. CDR1 SGHTS and CDR2 YDEGEE come from the germline V gene. Trimming at V came to 0 bases and at J to 4 bases, leaving 3 bases not matched to a gene. The CDR3 runs to 15 residues. CDR3 DNA: TGTGCCAGCAGCTTGGGGACAGGGAGGGGAAACACCATATATTTT. Translation: CASSLGTGRGNTIYF. Together with reference TRBV5-8 and TRBJ1-3, the CDR3 gives the full variable domain: EAGVTQSPTHLIKTRGQQATLRCSPISGHTSVYWYQQALGLGLQFLLWYDEGEERNRGNFPPRFSGRQFPNYSSELNVNALELEDSALYLCASSLGTGRGNTIYFGEGSWLTVV.

This clone has a handful of counts. The rearrangement joins TRBV21-1 to TRBJ1-1; the table's D gene call, TRBD1, was not cross checked with the DNA. TRBV21-1 is assigned pseudogene status. This CDR3 has 15 residues. The CDR3 DNA is TGTGCCAGCAGCGGCCGGGACAGGGGTAACACTGAAGCTTTCTTT. It encodes CASSGRDRGNTEAFF.